This TCR beta chain was found in a study of blood T cells in healthy people across ages. Study results and limitations: Diversity of TCR beta per million T cells declined in a roughly linear way with age. Diversity of TCR beta correlated strongly with naive T cell percentage.

Through a sample-barcoded 5' primer and a J-beta primer mix, a second PCR was run for about 6 to 12 cycles. TCRdb processed the 5' RACE reads anew with MiXCR; each CDR3 protein has one entry. The profile shows roughly 1,500,000 distinct CDR3 sequences, roughly a third of them singletons. Healthy Russian Caucasian donors spanned ages about 6 to 100 years. V lost 4 bases and J lost 2, with 12 bases in between. The CDR3 totals 13 residues. The germline CDR1 and CDR2 sequences are DFQATT and SNEGSKA (reference sequence). As concerns this clonotype: The target antigen is unknown.

The chain uses TRBV20-1 and TRBJ2-7; D gene uncertain. The receptor comes from a woman aged 25-40 years in good health. Sequenced material: blood. CDR3 sequence (DNA): TGCAGTGCTACGCCGACGGAAACCTACGAGCAGTACTTC. It is translated as CSATPTETYEQYF.